This T cell receptor beta chain was sequenced for a study of blood T cells in healthy people across ages (dated by TCRdb to about 2015). About the full investigation: In model experiments, template switching captured about one uniquely barcoded TCR beta cDNA molecule for every two T cells. Using deep sequencing normalized with unique cDNA molecular identifiers, the study measured how TCR beta repertoire diversity changes with age. The donors were divided into four age groups: young (average around 16 years), middle-aged (approximately 42), aged (approximately 62) and long-lived (82). To avoid experimental bias, donors of different ages were randomly spread across the sequencing lanes. Two additional independent replicas of 1 million unique cDNA reads from the same blood draw were analyzed for two donors (one aged 18 to 29 and one aged 80 or older).

This clonotype was seen a handful of times. Its antigen is not yet known. No base quality values were provided; no much bigger clone lies one nucleotide off. The receptor library was made with 5' RACE. The data were produced on an Illumina HiSeq 2500. A second PCR of roughly 6 to 12 cycles was performed with a sample-barcoded 5' primer and a J-beta primer mix. A unique molecular identifier was introduced onto each TCR beta cDNA molecule by a template-switch 5' adaptor carrying 12 random nucleotides. Each sample yielded at least 2.5 million CDR3-containing paired-end reads. The Mint cDNA synthesis kit, primed by a TRBC-specific oligonucleotide, was used to synthesize first-strand cDNA from all RNA. Following uracil-DNA glycosylase treatment, all cDNA underwent a first 18-cycle PCR with the universal primers M1SS and BC2_uni_R. Under the source paper's analysis protocol: For normalization, 1 million high-quality reads were randomly selected from each sample, with every read carrying a distinct molecular identifier. Instead of being binned into consensus sequences, reads with shared molecular identifiers were discarded. MiTCR, run with a Q25 quality threshold and the strictest error-elimination algorithm, handled CDR3 identification, clonotype clustering and error correction. A nonparametric unseen species model with Euler transformation was used to estimate lower-bound total TCR beta diversity. TCRdb reprocessed the public reads (quality trimming at Q25 with fastp, clone calling with MiXCR) and kept in-frame beta chains. Each CDR3 protein gets just one entry, which takes the most common genes and DNA from the rows behind it. In this record, the V and J calls reflect TCRdb's handling and not the investigators' own analysis. This sample lists over a million distinct CDR3 sequences; around 39% were detected once. The ten largest make up 7.9% of the sample.

Systemically healthy Caucasian individuals from Russia, over 30 in total and aged roughly 6 to 100 years, were included as donors. Each donor gave ten milliliters of peripheral blood, collected into EDTA-treated Vacutainer tubes. Ficoll-Paque density-gradient centrifugation was used to isolate PBMCs, with at least 6 million obtained per sample. Trizol reagent was used to extract total RNA from the PBMCs, yielding at least 6 micrograms per sample. For every donor, an aliquot of PBMCs went through flow cytometry to measure the percentages of naive CD45RAhigh/CD27high T cells. Summary of the overall study and its limitations: Estimates of total diversity from one million sequenced T cells were regarded as lower bounds and underestimates. Compared with the aged group, the long-lived group had more naive CD4+ T cells, fewer expanded clones and increased TCR diversity, a pattern suggesting age selection. Observed TCR beta diversity per million T cells fell roughly linearly with age, and a significant reduction was already apparent by age around 40. Because donor CMV infection status was unknown, age-related changes in expanded clonotypes were potentially confounded. There was a strong correlation between observed TCR beta diversity and the percentage of naive T cells measured by flow cytometry. Because profiling used bulk unsorted PBMCs, naive and antigen-experienced compartments could not be compared conclusively.

Reading the germline V gene (reference sequence) gives CDR1 SEHNR and CDR2 FQNEAQ. V gives up 8 bases and J gives up 2 bases, and the segment between their germline ends measures 16 bases. The cysteine opens and the phenylalanine closes a CDR3 of 14 amino acids. Of the read, only the CDR3 DNA is kept; its 42 bases are in frame from base 1. The specimen was blood. This clonotype originated in a woman aged 18-29 years in good health. Rearrangement joined TRBV7-9 to TRBJ2-7; the D gene is perhaps TRBD1, on 6 matching bases. CDR3 sequence: CASGTTGATYEQYF. The sequence in DNA is TGTGCCAGCGGGACGACAGGAGCCACCTACGAGCAGTACTTC. With the portions outside the CDR3 filled from the reference TRBV7-9 and TRBJ2-7 genes, the complete variable region becomes DTGVSQNPRHKITKRGQNVTFRCDPISEHNRLYWYRQTLGQGPEFLTYFQNEAQLEKSRLLSDRFSAERPKGSFSTLEIQRTEQGDSAMYLCASGTTGATYEQYFGPGTRLTVT.